These T cell receptor beta chains were read from a single sample in a study of cytomegalovirus exposure and HLA in healthy donors. TCRdb's table, derived via immunoSEQ multiplex PCR, lists solely in-frame clones and lacks some. The sample lists around 150,000 clones, 80% to 90% occurring once. The sequenced sample was PBMCs. The receptors shown here come from a young man in good health and CMV-seropositive. Both conserved end residues are part of each CDR3. A D gene is named only where the DNA matches it firmly. The size entry is marked missing in some rows and otherwise reads once, few, many or a size class.

J: TRBJ2-5
D: TRBD2
V: TRBV9
length: 18
size: -
DNA: TGTGCCAGCAGCGTAGGGGCTAGCGGGGGGGGTCGGCAAGAGACCCAGTACTTC
CDR3: CASSVGASGGGRQETQYF

J: TRBJ1-1
D: -
V: TRBV18
length: 15
size: -
DNA: TGTGCCAGCTCGGGGGGGGGTTTAATGGACACTGAAGCTTTCTTT
CDR3: CASSGGGLMDTEAFF

J: TRBJ2-5
D: TRBD2
V: TRBV5-1
length: 14
size: once
DNA: TGCGCCAGCAGCAGGACGGGGGGCCAAGAGACCCAGTACTTC
CDR3: CASSRTGGQETQYF

J: TRBJ2-1
D: TRBD1
V: TRBV19
length: 14
size: -
DNA: TGTGCCAGCGCCGGGACAGGGTCAGTCAATGAGCAGTTCTTC
CDR3: CASAGTGSVNEQFF

J: TRBJ1-2
D: -
V: TRBV5-4
length: 14
size: few
DNA: TGTGCCAGCAGCCTGATCAGTTTCGCGGGCCTAGAGACCTTC
CDR3: CASSLISFAGLETF

J: TRBJ1-2
D: TRBD1
V: TRBV10-3
length: 15
size: -
DNA: TGTGCCATCTGGGGGACAGGGGAGGCCCGGGGTGGCTACACCTTC
CDR3: CAIWGTGEARGGYTF

J: TRBJ2-3
D: -
V: TRBV29-1
length: 15
size: -
DNA: TGCAGCGTTGAGGGCACACAGGAGAGCACAGATACGCAGTATTTT
CDR3: CSVEGTQESTDTQYF

J: TRBJ1-5
D: -
V: TRBV30
length: 12
size: -
DNA: TGTGCCTGGAGTGTACCGGGTCAGCCCCAGCATTTT
CDR3: CAWSVPGQPQHF

J: TRBJ1-5
D: -
V: TRBV13
length: 14
size: few
DNA: TGTGCCAGCAGCTTAGGGTACGGGGATCGGCCCCAGCATTTT
CDR3: CASSLGYGDRPQHF

J: TRBJ1-5
D: TRBD1
V: TRBV4-1
length: 17
size: -
DNA: TGCGCCAGCAGCCTACGGGGACAGGGAGAAACAAATCAGCCCCAGCATTTT
CDR3: CASSLRGQGETNQPQHF